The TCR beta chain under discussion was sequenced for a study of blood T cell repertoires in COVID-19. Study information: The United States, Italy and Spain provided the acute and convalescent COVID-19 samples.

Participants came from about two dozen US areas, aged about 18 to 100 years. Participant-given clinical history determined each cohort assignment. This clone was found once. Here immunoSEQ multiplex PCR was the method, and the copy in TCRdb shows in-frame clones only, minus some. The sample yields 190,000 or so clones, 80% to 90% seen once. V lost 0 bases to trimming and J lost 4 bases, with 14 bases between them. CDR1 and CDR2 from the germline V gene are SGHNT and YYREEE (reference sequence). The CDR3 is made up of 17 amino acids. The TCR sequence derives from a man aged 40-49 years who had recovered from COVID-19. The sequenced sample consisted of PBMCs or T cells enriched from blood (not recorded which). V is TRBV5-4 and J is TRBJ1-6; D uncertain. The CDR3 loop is CASSLDGTLSYNSPLHF. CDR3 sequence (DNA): TGTGCCAGCAGCTTGGATGGCACCCTCTCTTATAATTCACCCCTCCACTTT.